This TCR beta chain was documented in a study of cytomegalovirus exposure and HLA in healthy donors (dated by TCRdb to the late 2010s). Study-wide context: An earlier analysis of 587 of the donors reported 276 Gb of sequence data and about 120 million unique TCR beta sequences obtained from about 180 million T cells. Typing coverage differed by locus: A, B, C, DRB1 and DQB1 were typed in roughly 620-630 donors, DQA1 in about 560, DPA1 in 600 to 610, and DPB1 in approximately 450. Every discovery cohort repertoire had been produced on one sequencing platform. Across around 400 genotyped donors of the cohort, an average of about 240,000 unique TCR beta nucleotide sequences per donor were sequenced, and approximately 19% of those sequences were non-productive. The later analysis used no new phenotypic data to find candidate immune exposures, relying instead on TCR beta sequences and their occurrence across donors. Roughly 310 gigabases of sequencing data and roughly 90 million unique TCR sequences were included in an early release covering roughly 600 HLA-typed donors. Donor age, sex, ethnicity and CMV serostatus were compiled together with the repertoire data. The T cell repertoires of 666 subjects were profiled by immunosequencing and related to cytomegalovirus serostatus. Besides the first cohort of 550 to 750 subjects, a separate validation cohort made up of 120 different subjects was used. Roughly 5 DR-DQ haplotypes were handled as single units for association and clustering, since linkage in the cohort was strong. In a later analysis, previously published TCR beta repertoires from about 640 donors were re-analyzed and high-resolution HLA genotyping was added so that TCR occurrence patterns could be studied. Among the roughly 380 genotyped donors, around 81% belonged to the genetic ancestry cluster associated with self-reported Caucasian donors. Class I and class II HLA loci were covered by the typing at four-digit resolution. A later genetic analysis used genome-wide SNP genotypes for about 60% of the roughly 700 donors, treating that subset as a discovery cohort. In an earlier analysis of 587 of the donors, high-throughput TCR beta sequencing was used to judge whether each TCR beta V gene segment behaved as functional or pseudogenic. The study aimed to test whether signatures of past pathogen exposure could be identified by cataloging public T cell receptors. The study combined high-throughput TCR immunosequencing, statistical association of individual TCRs with disease status, and machine learning to predict cytomegalovirus infection status.

The cohort comprised fewer than 700 healthy bone marrow donors. At the time of sampling, all cohort members were nominally healthy, though unrecorded immune exposures were likely present. The donor was CMV seropositive and was included in the group of 250 to 300 seropositive cohort members. Each donor provided a peripheral blood sample, and peripheral blood mononuclear cells were used for TCR beta sequencing. The Qiagen DNeasy Blood Extraction Kit was used to extract genomic DNA from the blood cell samples. Taken from cysteine to phenylalanine, the CDR3 has 15 residues. Only the CDR3 part of the read is kept: 45 bases, read in frame from the first base. V and J lose 4 bases and 9 bases, and a span of 19 bases separates them. Taken from the germline V gene, the CDR1 and CDR2 loops are MNHNS and SASEGT. Note on this clone: The antigen it recognizes is unknown. No qualities accompany the bases; no much larger clone lies one base away.

Library construction relied on the immunoSEQ multiplex PCR assay. The multiplex PCR relied on a mix of 60 forward primers for TCR Vbeta segments and 13 reverse primers for TCR Jbeta segments. The CDR3 region of rearranged TCR beta genes was amplified from genomic DNA with a multiplex PCR assay. On the Illumina HiSeq System, the amplified TCR beta libraries were sequenced as 87-base-pair reads. The original pipeline was this. A later analysis counted about 80 million unique TCR beta chains across the 600 to 850 repertoires, and around 9.9 million of these chains were shared by at least two donors. To remove PCR and sequencing errors, raw reads were error-corrected and collapsed into unique sequences using a nearest-neighbor algorithm that merged closely related sequences. Alignment of CDR3 sequences to IMGT reference sequences was used to assign V, D and J gene segments. Each retained sequence needed at least a six-nucleotide match to both a V gene segment and a J gene segment. A rearrangement counted as productive if the CDR3 had no stop codons and remained in frame with V and J, and every other rearrangement counted as non-productive. Following IMGT convention, CDR3 was defined as the stretch from the second conserved V-encoded cysteine to the conserved J-encoded phenylalanine. In an earlier analysis of more than 550 of the donors, sequences lacking an unambiguous match to a single V gene segment were excluded. In an earlier analysis of a few hundred of the donors, a V segment was called functional when productive rearrangements were above 56.7%, and segregating when the standard deviation between donors exceeded 5%. A statistical classification framework was built for diagnosing cytomegalovirus status from the catalog of TCR beta chain sequences. In a later analysis, TCR nucleotide sequences were compared against IMGT/GENE-DB human TR gene sequences so that V and J genes could be assigned. In a later analysis, CDR3 sequences and most-parsimonious VDJ recombination scenarios were assigned using the TCRdist pipeline. In a later analysis, every TCR beta chain was defined by the combination of its CDR3 amino acid sequence and its V-gene family, and reads without a unique V-gene family were dropped. In a later analysis, several hundred highly shared, low-generation-probability nucleotide sequences were removed to address suspected cross-contamination and a sequencing artifact. For each public chain, a later analysis derived a clonal expansion index from normalized ranks of inferred template counts within each repertoire. In a later analysis, generation probabilities were computed using a VDJ recombination model fitted to out-of-frame rearrangements, and the results were checked against IGoR. In a later analysis, TCR-TCR, TCR-HLA and TCR-CMV co-occurrence was scored with hypergeometric tests, and a repertoire-size bias correction was applied to TCR pairs. A later analysis estimated false discovery rates by permuting HLA or CMV assignments 20 times. In a later analysis, co-occurring TCRs were grouped using DBSCAN, and TCRdist sequence similarity was added for clustering within HLA-allele-positive subsets. Repertoires with fewer than 30,000 or more than 120,000 public chains were left out of co-occurrence clustering, as were five repertoires with anomalous nucleotide sharing. TCRdb stores this immuneACCESS table with in-frame sequences only. Part of the clones is absent; in the studies checked, under half of the shortfall reflects unresolved V genes, and no reason is known for the rest. V and J calls and clone size come straight from that table; D and trimming were deduced from the DNA. Present in this sample are 85,000 to 100,000 clones, over 70% of which were seen just once. Of the sample, about 1.2% is held by the ten largest clones.

What the authors observed across the whole study: In a later analysis, the rate of TCR association differed among HLA loci, with DRB1 alleles having the most associated TCRs and HLA-C alleles having the fewest. According to the authors, the approach could potentially be generalized to other disease states and immunological phenotypes. Some IMGT-functional V segments, including TRBV6-2 and TRBV6-3, could not be told apart with the 87-base-pair reads, so those segments were excluded. A later genetic analysis reported fewer N-insertions in productive TCRs among donors in an Asian-associated ancestry cluster than the roughly 650-donor mean. The only immune exposure information available for the cohort was CMV serostatus. A cluster of highly shared sequence variants was judged likely to be a technical artifact of the sequencing pipeline. The classifier was reported to diagnose cytomegalovirus status with high specificity and sensitivity in both the original cohort and the validation cohort. When HLA alleles, especially DR and DQ, strongly co-occurred, attributing TCR associations to individual alleles was difficult. In the study, 164 TCR beta chains were listed as associated with cytomegalovirus. Because some donors lacked HLA typing at each locus, the association tests relied only on the typed subset. Presence/absence analyses assumed roughly uniform sequencing depth across donors, an assumption that may not hold. Most TCR sequences were seen in very few donors, while some public TCRs were found in many individuals. Specific HLA alleles were associated with 15,000 to 20,000 TCR beta sequences at a false discovery rate of 0.05 in a later analysis. Because counts were too low, some 17 rarely observed V segments, including chromosome 9 orphons, were excluded from the earlier analysis of 587 of the donors. Correlated functional status among segregating V segments might reflect linkage disequilibrium, but an unknown experimental factor could not be ruled out. According to a later analysis, parvovirus B19, influenza, CMV and Epstein-Barr virus appeared linked to several top co-occurrence clusters. In an earlier analysis of approximately 590 of the donors, most TCR beta V segments were observed in productive rearrangements about 90% or about 30% of the time, broadly matching IMGT annotations. An association between a missense DCLRE1C variant and V-gene and J-gene trimming of TCR beta chains was found in a later genetic analysis and replicated in an independent cohort. This cohort had only TCR beta chains sequenced, and the lack of alpha or paired-chain data limited which features could be detected. A further reported finding was that TCR beta sequences accurately predicted the HLA-A and HLA-B alleles for most subjects in the first cohort. In a later analysis, HLA-associated TCR beta chains were found to be more clonally expanded and to have lower generation probabilities than equally common non-associated chains. In vitro tests confirmed that a few of the cytomegalovirus-associated TCR beta chains recognize cytomegalovirus antigens. A later analysis found that most CMV-associated TCR beta chains appeared HLA-restricted, with HLA associations seemingly driven largely by CMV exposure.

The TCR sequence derives from a girl aged 2 to 9 in good health and CMV-seropositive. Recombination joined TRBV6-1 with TRBJ2-1; the D gene is perhaps TRBD1, on 7 matching bases. Sequenced material: PBMCs. This receptor carries the CDR3 CASSVIGAGGSEQFF. The nucleotide sequence reads TGTGCCAGCAGTGTGATTGGAGCAGGGGGGAGTGAGCAGTTCTTC.